This paragraph reports one T cell receptor (beta chain). This clonotype was detected a few times. No cognate antigen has been identified for it. There are no base qualities to consult, and no much larger clone falls within one base. These data belong to a study of neurological immune-mediated disorders (dated by TCRdb to about 2019). Regarding the research as a whole: Among the 35 or so multiple sclerosis patients, relapsing-remitting MS was present in about 31 and secondary progressive MS was present in 3. The study compared peripheral blood TCR-beta repertoires of HTLV-I-associated myelopathy (HAM/TSP) patients, multiple sclerosis patients and healthy controls using UMI-based sequencing. Alongside PBMC samples, the set of 106 TCR-beta libraries contained longitudinal samples, technical triplicates, and paired CD4+ and CD8+ T-cell subsets that had been sorted. The cohort included about 70 subjects: some 15 with HAM/TSP, around 34 with multiple sclerosis, and some 20 healthy controls.

Unsorted PBMC libraries were generated from 2 million PBMCs stored in RNAlater at -80 °C until RNA extraction. The multiple sclerosis patients were enrolled in a US clinical protocol that evaluated disease progression with magnetic resonance imaging. Peripheral blood underwent Ficoll-Hypaque density gradient centrifugation to isolate PBMCs, which were then cryopreserved in liquid nitrogen. Taken from the germline V gene (reference sequence), the CDR1 and CDR2 loops are SGHKS and YYEKEE. The germline ends are 12 bases apart after V is trimmed by 2 bases and J by 0 bases. From its cysteine to its phenylalanine, the CDR3 spans 16 amino acids. Just the 48-base CDR3 DNA is kept, in frame starting at base 1. Overall results and qualifications from the work: TCR clonal expansion was highest in HAM/TSP patients and lowest in MS patients, with MS patients falling below even healthy controls. The MS cluster showed no association with clinical or MRI features, and the authors stated that larger cohorts are needed. No identical CDR3 amino acid sequences were shared among expanded clones across subjects, suggesting private TCR-beta repertoires in all groups. In phylogenetic analysis, the repertoires of 18 of 34 MS patients grouped into a cluster of related CDR3 sequences, which suggests a possible signature at the repertoire level.

cDNA synthesis used template-switch 5'RACE with a primer carrying a 10-nucleotide random unique molecular identifier tagging each TCR transcript. Every sequencing run covered 15-18 subjects and yielded more than 200 million TCR-beta sequences. The RNeasy kit was used to extract total RNA. The KAPA Real-time Library Amplification kit was used to amplify TCR-beta VDJ regions with primers for the TCR constant region and the 5'RACE anchor. A first PCR added sample indexes and Illumina adaptors, and a second PCR then raised library yield. After Ampure bead purification, the TCR product of roughly 650 bp was size-selected on a 2% E-gel SizeSelection system. Library quality was checked on a Bioanalyzer, concentration was measured with Qubit, and libraries were quantified with the Kapa Library Quantification kit before pooling. An Illumina HiSeq 2500 was used to sequence the libraries paired-end at 2 x 150 bp. To increase sequence diversity, about 25-31% phiX was spiked into each library pool. From the authors' description of their analysis: The quality-filtered reads were processed with the UMI-based MiGEC pipeline, whose error correction step removed more than 90% of the raw TCR sequences. VDJ genes were aligned to IMGT germline references, and clonotypes were defined by unique CDR3 amino acid sequence plus V-J genes. VDJtools evaluated clonal expansion, Shannon diversity and CDR3 relatedness (CalcPairwiseDistances, ClusterSamples); CLCbio workbench built phylogenetic trees. Expanded clones were defined as having at least 8 unique UMIs, based on coefficient-of-variation modelling across technical triplicates. TCRdb reworked the public reads: Q25 trimming with fastp, MiXCR clone assembly, productive beta chains retained. All rows with the same CDR3 protein become a single entry with the most common DNA and genes. Clone size and V and J calls follow TCRdb, not the original study. For this sample the table gives tens of thousands of distinct CDR3 sequences, of which approximately 4% were detected only once. Jointly, the top ten make up around 3.2% of the sample.

The TCR sequence derives from a woman aged 45-59 years with multiple sclerosis. Sequencing was performed on PBMCs. Recombination joined TRBV5-5 with TRBJ2-1, with the D gene uncertain. The sequenced DNA: TGTGCCAGCAGCTTCCAGATAATAGGCTCCTACAATGAGCAGTTCTTC. Its translation reads: CASSFQIIGSYNEQFF. Reference TRBV5-5 and TRBJ2-1 genes cover what lies past the CDR3, so the full variable domain is DAGVTQSPTHLIKTRGQQVTLRCSPISGHKSVSWYQQVLGQGPQFIFQYYEKEERGRGNFPDRFSARQFPNYSSELNVNALLLGDSALYLCASSFQIIGSYNEQFFGPGTRLTVL.